These 7 T cell receptor beta chains came from one sample sequenced in a study of OX40 agonist ivuxolimab in advanced cancers. Library preparation used the immunoSEQ multiplex PCR assay. Imported from immuneACCESS, the table was reduced by TCRdb to in-frame sequences with V and J called. These copies leave out some clones; in studies compared against another copy, an unresolved V gene accounts for under half, and the cause of the remainder is not known. The sample includes around 56,000 clones, with about 79% observed a single time. The ten largest make up 1.4% to 1.5% of the sample. The sequencing here drew on CD4+ or CD8+ T cells sorted from blood, taken in a trial of the OX40 agonist ivuxolimab. The receptor source for this set is an adult with an advanced solid tumor such as melanoma, head and neck, liver or kidney cancer.

The rearrangement uses TRBV6-1 and TRBJ1-1; D is unresolved. There are 14 residues in the CDR3. Germline loops: CDR1 MNHNS, CDR2 SASEGT. V lost 8 bases to trimming and J lost 2 bases, with 15 bases between them. This CDR3 is CASPEAGKNTEAFF. The CDR3 region has the DNA TGTGCCAGCCCCGAGGCCGGGAAAAACACTGAAGCTTTCTTT.

J is TRBJ2-1 and V is TRBV20-1; D gene uncertain. The CDR3 covers 10 residues. CDR1 and CDR2 (germline): DFQATT, SNEGSKA (reference sequence). Trimming took 7 bases from V and 7 from J, leaving 8 bases between them. CDR3 DNA: TGCAGTGTTGACGGGAATGAGCAGTTCTTC. Translating gives CSVDGNEQFF.

The chain links TRBV5-1 to TRBJ2-1, with 12 bases fitting TRBD2. The V and J ends lost 2 bases and 1 base, in that order; junction bases with no gene match: 1. Germline CDR1 SGHRS, CDR2 YFSETQ. This CDR3 region has 16 residues. CDR3 sequence (DNA): TGCGCCAGCAGCTTCACTAGCGGGAGGTCCTACAATGAGCAGTTCTTC. Its protein product is CASSFTSGRSYNEQFF.

This CDR3 reads CASSQDRAGQPQHF. CDR3 bases: TGTGCCAGCAGCCAAGACAGGGCGGGACAGCCCCAGCATTTT. This chain connects TRBV7-2 to TRBJ1-5, with 7 bases that match TRBD1. Germline V gene sequence: CDR1 SGHTA, CDR2 FQGNSA. J was trimmed by 7 bases and V by 5 bases; bases with no gene match: 8. This CDR3 is 14 amino acids long.

The V gene is TRBV10-3, the J gene TRBJ2-5; 11 nucleotides line up with TRBD2. The better agreement between TRBJ2-7 and the DNA end casts doubt on the J call. The CDR3 has 14 amino acids. Germline assignment: CDR1 ENHRY and CDR2 SYGVKD. The DNA of the CDR3 is TGTGCCGCCAGCGGGACTAGCGGTTCCTACGAGCAGTACTTC. Encoded protein: CAASGTSGSYEQYF.

The V and J genes are TRBV9 and TRBJ1-1; tentative D call: TRBD1 (6 bases). The germline V gene has CDR1 SGDLS and CDR2 YYNGEE. This CDR3 comprises 17 residues. The V and J ends lost 0 bases and 0 bases respectively, with 15 bases between them. This CDR3 is CASSVGGGQVLNTEAFF. The DNA for the CDR3 is TGTGCCAGCAGCGTAGGCGGGGGGCAGGTCCTGAACACTGAAGCTTTCTTT.

This rearrangement joins TRBV30 to TRBJ1-2; no definite D call. V lost 0 bases to trimming and J lost 2 bases, with 10 bases between them. Germline values: CDR1 GTSNPN, CDR2 SVGIG (reference sequence). The CDR3 spans 14 residues. The CDR3 reads CAWSVRRRNYGYTF. The DNA for the CDR3 is TGTGCCTGGAGTGTGAGGCGGCGAAACTATGGCTACACCTTC.